This T cell receptor beta chain was identified in a study of OX40 agonist ivuxolimab in advanced cancers. Across the whole study: A diagnosis of hepatocellular carcinoma, melanoma, renal cell or head and neck cancer was present in dose-escalation patients. Notes on the study in general: Within 6 weeks, CD4+ and CD8+ blood T cells expanded clonally at 0.1 to 3.0 mg/kg.

The CDR3 extends over 16 amino acids. V was clipped by 1 base and J by 3 bases, with 15 bases between them. Germline V CDR1 and CDR2: SGHRS, YFSETQ. The protocol was immunoSEQ multiplex PCR, while the TCRdb copy is restricted to in-frame clones and leaves out a portion. The data contain around 48,000 clones, 65% to 85% of them seen just once; the ten biggest clones take up 1.1%. This clone was counted between two and nine times. Its antigen remains unknown. Patients with autoimmune history or systemic immunosuppression were excluded. The V gene is TRBV5-1, the J gene TRBJ2-3; D unresolved. Sequenced material: CD4+ or CD8+ T cells sorted from blood, taken in a trial of the OX40 agonist ivuxolimab. The TCR was taken from an adult with an advanced solid tumor such as melanoma, head and neck, liver or kidney cancer. The CDR3 coding sequence is TGCGCCAGCAGCTTGAGGCCGTGGGTGGCAACAGATACGCAGTATTTT. Translating it yields CASSLRPWVATDTQYF.